The T cell receptor (beta chain) described here comes from a study of OX40 agonist ivuxolimab in advanced cancers. Looking at the study overall: Treatment of patients was with ivuxolimab, an agonistic anti-OX40 (CD134) antibody.

Germline V lookup: CDR1 SGDLS, CDR2 YYNGEE. V lost 3 bases and J lost 6; bases outside the gene matches: 6. The CDR3 covers 15 residues. Produced via immunoSEQ multiplex PCR; TCRdb's table is partial and in-frame only. This sample has tens of thousands of clones; approximately 86% occur once, and the top ten carry more than 25%. Study-wide results and limits: More expanded clones were found, on average, in CD8+ than in CD4+ T cells.

Patients were ruled out by autoimmune disease history or systemic immunosuppression. This clone was detected a few times. The antigen is undetermined. This receptor was identified in an adult with an advanced solid tumor such as melanoma, head and neck, liver or kidney cancer. The sample here was CD4+ or CD8+ T cells sorted from blood, taken in a trial of the OX40 agonist ivuxolimab. The chain combines TRBV9 with TRBJ2-1; 10 bases align to TRBD2. This chain's CDR3 is CASSAELAGANEQFF. In DNA form, the CDR3 reads TGTGCCAGCAGCGCCGAGCTAGCGGGGGCCAATGAGCAGTTCTTC.